This T cell receptor beta chain was sequenced in a study of molecular identifiers for immune sequencing clone quantification. General study points: In naive cells, under 1% of molecules belonged to clones above 20 RNA copies, against over 97% in effector cells. A single cell's spiked Jurkat TCR RNA was reportedly detectable among more than 950,000 naive cells.

Methods described previously were used for bulk TCR libraries, and listed TCR primers were applied. From the PCR reads, TCRdb called clonotypes with MiXCR, one entry per CDR3 protein. The top ten clones hold roughly 1% of a sample with just over 95,000 distinct CDR3 sequences, roughly 24% of them seen once. As for this clonotype: The antigen is not known. The conserved phenylalanine or tryptophan normally closing the CDR3 is absent here, so this likely arose from a read error.

A CD8+CD4-CCR7+CD45RA+ gate was used to sort naive CD8 T cells. The TCR originated in a human donor in good health. Some libraries in this study had Jurkat cell RNA spiked in. Source material: naive CD8+ T cells from blood, with Jurkat cell RNA spiked in. Regarding subset: FACS-sorted CD8+CD4-CCR7+CD45RA+ naive T cells.

The CDR3 nucleotides read TGTGCCAGCAGCTTGGGGGCCCGAGGGGGGGATACGCAGTATTCT. Amino acid sequence: CASSLGARGGDTQYS. The V and J genes are TRBV7-2 and TRBJ2-3, with D perhaps assigned TRBD1 or TRBD2 (6 bases each). Germline CDR1 and CDR2: SGHTA and FQGNSA. The CDR3 runs 15 residues. The V and J ends lost 3 bases and 6 bases respectively, with 16 bases between them.